What follows are 25 T cell receptor beta chains derived from one specimen sequenced in a study of technical replicates of blood from several donors. Using immunoSEQ multiplex PCR, the repertoire was profiled, and TCRdb retains in-frame clones only, with some absent. This sample yields approximately 87,000 clones, of which 94% are seen a single time; 0.25% to 0.3% belongs to the top ten. The specimen sequenced was T cells isolated from PBMCs. Receptors originate from a human donor in good health.

This rearrangement joins TRBV11-2 to TRBJ1-1; D is uncertain. V shed 4 bases and J shed 4 bases, with 13 bases lying between them. Germline V gene sequence: CDR1 SGHAT, CDR2 FQNNGV. There are 14 residues in the CDR3. The CDR3 DNA reads TGTGCCAGCAGCTCATCAGTGGGGAGCACTGAAGCTTTCTTT. This codes for CASSSSVGSTEAFF.

The chain recombines TRBV6-1 with TRBJ1-4; the D is unclear. Trimming shortened V by 2 bases and J by 6 bases, and 7 bases separated the two germline ends. This CDR3 comprises 13 residues. Looked up from germline, CDR1 is MNHNS and CDR2 is SASEGT. The DNA for the CDR3 is TGTGCCAGCAGTGAAAACGGGTATGAAAAACTGTTTTTT. Amino acid sequence: CASSENGYEKLFF.

This chain connects TRBV6-5 to TRBJ1-3, with D uncertain. This CDR3 has 16 residues. The V gene lost 0 bases and the J gene lost 3 bases, with 12 bases spanning the gap. CDR1 is MNHEY and CDR2 is SVGAGI in the germline V gene. In nucleotides, the CDR3 is TGTGCCAGCAGTTACTCGATTCTACAGAGTGGAAACACCATATATTTT. It specifies CASSYSILQSGNTIYF.

CDR3 loop: CASSGTSGSSTDTQYF. CDR3 coding DNA: TGTGCCAGCAGTGGGACTAGCGGGAGTAGCACAGATACGCAGTATTTT. The chain has TRBV6-1 and TRBJ2-3; 13 bases agree with TRBD2. The V segment lost 4 bases and the J segment 0 bases; nucleotides outside the gene matches: 1. The V gene's germline CDR1 is MNHNS and CDR2 SASEGT. The CDR3 sequence is 16 residues long.

The V call is TRBV5-4, the J call TRBJ2-3; 13 nucleotides match TRBD2. J gave up 5 bases and V 4 bases, and 10 bases lay outside the gene matches. The CDR3 has 17 residues. Germline assignment: CDR1 SGHNT and CDR2 YYREEE (reference sequence). The CDR3 DNA is TGTGCCAGCAGCCCATCTGGACTAGCGGGAGAGGTAGATACGCAGTATTTT. This gives the protein CASSPSGLAGEVDTQYF.

CDR3 protein: CASSSGSLVLAETNYGYTF. The CDR3 DNA follows: TGTGCCAGCAGCTCGGGTTCATTAGTACTGGCAGAAACTAACTATGGCTACACCTTC. The rearrangement joins TRBV7-9 to TRBJ1-2; D is unclear. CDR1 and CDR2 (germline): SEHNR, FQNEAQ (reference sequence). Trimming shortened V by 4 bases and J by 0 bases, and 24 bases separated the two germline ends. The CDR3 covers 19 residues. Together with reference TRBV7-9 and TRBJ1-2, the CDR3 gives the full variable domain: DTGVSQNPRHKITKRGQNVTFRCDPISEHNRLYWYRQTLGQGPEFLTYFQNEAQLEKSRLLSDRFSAERPKGSFSTLEIQRTEQGDSAMYLCASSSGSLVLAETNYGYTFGSGTRLTVV.

In this sample, this clone turned up a few times. V and J are TRBV10-3 and TRBJ1-1; D perhaps matches TRBD1 (5 bases). CDR1 and CDR2 from the germline V gene are ENHRY and SYGVKD. The CDR3 runs to 13 residues. Trimming took 4 bases from V and 0 from J, leaving 6 bases between them. CDR3 in DNA: TGTGCCATCAGTGCAGGGTTGAACACTGAAGCTTTCTTT. This codes for CAISAGLNTEAFF.

The rearrangement uses TRBV5-1 and TRBJ1-1; D is unclear. CDR3 length equals 16 residues. Germline V lookup: CDR1 SGHRS, CDR2 YFSETQ. V was pared by 4 bases and J by 0 bases, with 16 bases between. CDR3: CASSPGGLALNTEAFF. DNA for the CDR3: TGCGCCAGCAGCCCCGGCGGGCTGGCGCTGAACACTGAAGCTTTCTTT. The full variable domain, completed using reference TRBV5-1 and TRBJ1-1, is KAGVTQTPRYLIKTRGQQVTLSCSPISGHRSVSWYQQTPGQGLQFLFEYFSETQRNKGNFPGRFSGRQFSNSRSEMNVSTLELGDSALYLCASSPGGLALNTEAFFGQGTRLTVV.

The chain recombines TRBV28 with TRBJ2-7; TRBD1 might be the D (8 bases). The germline V gene has CDR1 MDHEN and CDR2 SYDVKM. Trimming removed 3 bases at V and 5 bases at J, with 32 bases between. The CDR3 extends over 20 amino acids. DNA for the CDR3: TGTGCCAGCAGTTTTATGCAGGGGGCCGTTACGGAGCGGGGCACGGACGAGCAGTACTTC. This translates into CASSFMQGAVTERGTDEQYF.

This chain links TRBV6-5 with TRBJ2-7; 8 nucleotides line up with TRBD1. CDR3 size: 12 residues. Germline V CDR1 and CDR2: MNHEY, SVGAGI. With V trimmed by 8 bases and J by 4 bases, 4 bases remained unmatched. This CDR3 is CASRQGQYEQYF. CDR3 DNA: TGTGCCAGCCGACAGGGGCAGTACGAGCAGTACTTC.

This sequence joins TRBV19 and TRBJ2-7; 10 bases map to TRBD1. J lost 6 bases, V lost 1 base, and 3 bases had no gene match. The CDR3 totals 14 residues. Germline lookup yields CDR1 LNHDA and CDR2 SQIVND (reference sequence). This CDR3 is CASSIGTGGSEQYF. Here the CDR3 DNA reads TGTGCCAGTAGTATAGGGACAGGGGGATCCGAGCAGTACTTC.

The chain joins TRBV19 to TRBJ2-1; 9 nucleotides line up with TRBD2. The CDR3 contains 15 residues. Trimming at V came to 5 bases and at J to 6 bases, leaving 8 bases not matched to a gene. Germline V lookup: CDR1 LNHDA, CDR2 SQIVND (reference sequence). The DNA of the CDR3 is TGTGCCAGTAGTTCGGCGGGAGGGCCTAGCAATGAGCAGTTCTTC. Its translation: CASSSAGGPSNEQFF.

This chain uses TRBV2 with TRBJ2-2, with 11 bases lining up with TRBD2. The germline gives CDR1 SNHLY, CDR2 FYNNEI. The junction had 7 bases not matched to a gene; V was cut back by 6 bases and J by 1 base. The CDR3 totals 17 residues. The CDR3 spells CASRDTGTSGNTGELFF. The CDR3 coding sequence is TGTGCCAGCAGAGATACCGGGACTAGCGGGAACACCGGGGAGCTGTTTTTT.

The chain links TRBV5-6 to TRBJ2-1; D is perhaps TRBD2 (6 bases). The ends were cut back, 3 bases at V and 0 bases at J, with 13 bases in the middle. In germline, CDR1 is SGHDT, CDR2 YYEEEE. The CDR3 loop spans 16 amino acids. The CDR3 is CASSSLGGNSYNEQFF. The CDR3 coding sequence is TGTGCCAGCAGCTCCCTCGGGGGTAACTCCTACAATGAGCAGTTCTTC.

The CDR3 DNA reads TGTGCCAGCAGTTTAGGAGGCGGGAATATGTACGAGCAGTACTTC. This sequence encodes CASSLGGGNMYEQYF. This chain links TRBV27 with TRBJ2-7, with D perhaps TRBD2 (6 bases). This CDR3 contains 15 residues. CDR1 is MNHEY, CDR2 SMNVEV, per germline (reference sequence). Trimming removed 2 bases from V and 4 bases from J, with 15 bases in between.

The V gene is TRBV15, the J gene TRBJ2-1, with 9 nucleotides matching TRBD2. The germline CDR1 and CDR2 sequences are LNHNV and YYDKDF (reference sequence). Trimming at V came to 0 bases and at J to 6 bases, leaving 6 bases not matched to a gene. This CDR3 region has 16 residues. CDR3 sequence reads: CATSRESSGIPNEQFF. CDR3 in DNA: TGTGCCACCAGCAGAGAGTCTAGCGGGATCCCCAATGAGCAGTTCTTC.

This clone appeared once. This chain connects TRBV4-1 to TRBJ1-1; D is unresolved. This CDR3 is built from 13 residues. Per the germline V gene, CDR1 is MGHRA and CDR2 is YSYEKL. The germline V and J ends were trimmed by 3 bases and 8 bases, with 13 bases remaining between them. CDR3 sequence (DNA): TGCGCCAGCAGCCACTCGGGTGATTGGGAAGCTTTCTTT. This gives the protein CASSHSGDWEAFF.

This chain connects TRBV15 to TRBJ2-2; TRBD2 matches at 15 bases. CDR3 size: 20 residues. The junction had 13 bases not matched to a gene; V was cut back by 1 base and J by 7 bases. CDR1 is LNHNV and CDR2 is YYDKDF in the germline V gene (reference sequence). The chain's CDR3 is CATSRVRGTSGRIGIGELFF. The CDR3 nucleotides are TGTGCCACCAGCAGAGTTAGAGGGACTAGCGGGAGGATCGGCATCGGGGAGCTGTTTTTT.

V is TRBV7-9 and J is TRBJ2-5, with 7 bases that match TRBD2. Germline loops: CDR1 SEHNR, CDR2 FQNEAQ (reference sequence). The CDR3 length is 14 residues. J was trimmed by 2 bases and V by 4 bases; bases with no gene match: 4. The CDR3 region has the DNA TGTGCCAGCAGCTGGCCTAGCGGACAAGAGACCCAGTACTTC. Its translation is CASSWPSGQETQYF.

CDR3 coding DNA: TGTGCCAGCAGCTTAGTTGGGACAGGGAACACTGAAGCTTTCTTT. Residues: CASSLVGTGNTEAFF. The chain has TRBV7-2 and TRBJ1-1; 8 bases are a match to TRBD1. J was trimmed by 1 base and V by 1 base; bases with no gene match: 2. There are 15 residues in the CDR3. Germline V gene sequence: CDR1 SGHTA, CDR2 FQGNSA.

This chain links TRBV7-9 with TRBJ1-4; tentative D call: TRBD1 (5 bases). This CDR3 is 13 amino acids long. Trimming took 10 bases from V and 8 from J, leaving 17 bases between them. CDR1 and CDR2 (germline): SEHNR, FQNEAQ (reference sequence). CDR3 coding DNA: TGTGCCATCGAAGGCGGGGGGGACGAAAAACTGTTTTTT. Amino acids: CAIEGGGDEKLFF.

The V call is TRBV6-1, the J call TRBJ1-2, with TRBD1 matching over 7 bases. Germline V gene sequence: CDR1 MNHNS, CDR2 SASEGT. V shed 4 bases and J 6 bases; nucleotides not matched to a gene: 5. The CDR3 consists of 13 residues. As DNA, the CDR3 is TGTGCCAGCAGTGCAACAGGGGTAGATGGCTACACCTTC. Protein product: CASSATGVDGYTF.

This chain connects TRBV6-6 to TRBJ2-7; TRBD2 agrees at 8 bases. Trimming cost V 2 bases and J 4 bases; bases outside gene matches: 7. This CDR3 spans 15 amino acids. Germline CDR1 and CDR2: MNHNY and SVGAGI (reference sequence). CDR3 nucleotides: TGTGCCAGCAGTTACGGAGGCGGGAGGAGGTACGAGCAGTACTTC. This gives the protein CASSYGGGRRYEQYF.

The chain is built from TRBV5-1 and TRBJ1-1, with 8 bases aligning to TRBD1. Germline V CDR1 and CDR2: SGHRS, YFSETQ. This CDR3 has 14 amino acids. V shed 7 bases and J 1 base; nucleotides not matched to a gene: 6. The CDR3 protein is CASEAGQGNTEAFF. The CDR3 DNA follows: TGCGCCAGCGAGGCAGGACAGGGGAACACTGAAGCTTTCTTT.

The CDR3 region has the DNA TGTGCCAGCAGCTACGGGACAGCGAACACCGGGGAGCTGTTTTTT. It translates to CASSYGTANTGELFF. The chain links TRBV9 to TRBJ2-2, with 7 bases fitting TRBD1. The CDR3 length is 15 residues. Losses at the gene ends were 4 bases for V and 0 bases for J; bases not matched to a gene: 3. Germline V gives CDR1 SGDLS, CDR2 YYNGEE.